This T cell receptor (beta chain) was sequenced for a study of T cells in localized non-small cell lung cancer. Findings and limits, study-wide: It remains possible that heterogeneity exists, since only one tumor region was sequenced.

Points on this clone: Its target is unknown.

Profiled with immunoSEQ multiplex PCR; TCRdb holds only in-frame clones, not every one. The profile covers about 52,000 clones, with more than 75% appearing a single time and roughly a sixth taken by the ten largest. This clonotype was sampled from a female donor with stage II lung adenocarcinoma. The input for sequencing was PBMCs, taken before any cancer treatment.

The CDR3 sequence is CASSRDRQVDGYTF. The CDR3 bases are TGTGCCAGCAGTCGCGACCGACAGGTGGATGGCTACACCTTC. The V gene is TRBV6-5, the J gene TRBJ1-2; D might be TRBD1 (6 bases). CDR3 size: 14 residues. Trimming removed 5 bases at V and 6 bases at J, with 16 bases between. CDR1 and CDR2 from the germline V gene are MNHEY and SVGAGI.